The 28 T cell receptor beta chains below come from one sample, sequenced in a study of blood T cell repertoires in COVID-19. Generated by immunoSEQ multiplex PCR, the TCRdb table keeps only in-frame clones and is missing some. Of some 72,000 clones in the sample, 80% to 90% were seen once. The sequenced material came from peripheral blood. The source is a man over 45 with active COVID-19.

The chain recombines TRBV6-4 with TRBJ1-1, with 8 nucleotides matching TRBD1. V gave up 9 bases and J gave up 3 bases; unmatched junction bases: 9. The germline V gene has CDR1 MRHNA and CDR2 SNTAGT. The length of the CDR3 is 14 residues. The CDR3 loop is CASSKTGEDTEAFF. The CDR3 DNA reads as TGTGCCAGTAGCAAGACAGGGGAGGACACTGAAGCTTTCTTT.

V usage is TRBV5-6 and J usage is TRBJ1-2, with D tentatively TRBD1 (6 bases). The CDR3 spans 12 residues. The germline V and J ends were trimmed by 4 bases and 10 bases, with 14 bases remaining between them. Germline CDR1 and CDR2: SGHDT and YYEEEE. The CDR3 region has the DNA TGTGCCAGCAGCCCCCCATCAGGGGCCTACACCTTC. It translates to CASSPPSGAYTF.

This clone was observed once. The chain couples TRBV19 to TRBJ2-2, with D maybe TRBD2 (6 bases). The CDR3 runs to 15 residues. The V end lost 3 bases, the J end lost 5 bases, and 13 bases lay between the germline ends. Germline assignment: CDR1 LNHDA and CDR2 SQIVND (reference sequence). Written as DNA, the CDR3 is TGTGCCAGTAGTATGGGGGGTATGCGGACCGGGGAGCTGTTTTTT. Protein sequence: CASSMGGMRTGELFF.

The rearrangement uses TRBV20-1 and TRBJ2-5; D is unclear. Germline CDR1 DFQATT, CDR2 SNEGSKA (reference sequence). Trimming removed 1 base at V and 5 bases at J, with 5 bases between. The CDR3 is 11 residues long. In DNA form, the CDR3 reads TGCAGTGCTAGAGTTCTGGAGACCCAGTACTTC. Translation: CSARVLETQYF.

The chain is built from TRBV28 and TRBJ1-2, with D hard to call. CDR1 is MDHEN and CDR2 is SYDVKM in the germline V gene. V was trimmed by 7 bases and J by 3 bases, leaving 27 bases between them. The CDR3 sequence is 18 residues long. The CDR3 coding sequence is TGTGCCAGCACCACTCCCGCGGAAGGCAGTTCTCGTGACTATGGCTACACCTTC. This codes for CASTTPAEGSSRDYGYTF.

The J gene is TRBJ2-7, the V gene TRBV7-6; D may be TRBD2 (5 bases). Germline V gene data show CDR1 as SGHVS and CDR2 as FNYEAQ. The CDR3 length is 13 residues. With 8 bases removed from V and 0 bases from J, the gap between germline ends came to 11 bases. Here the CDR3 DNA reads TGTGCCAGCTCCCCCCGGGGCTCCTACGAGCAGTACTTC. Translating gives CASSPRGSYEQYF. The variable domain in full, completed from reference TRBV7-6 and TRBJ2-7, reads GAGVSQSPRYKVTKRGQDVALRCDPISGHVSLYWYRQALGQGPEFLTYFNYEAQQDKSGLPNDRFSAERPEGSISTLTIQRTEQRDSAMYRCASSPRGSYEQYFGPGTRLTVT.

The chain recombines TRBV7-3 with TRBJ2-5, with a possible D match to TRBD2 (6 bases). Per germline, CDR1 SGHTA and CDR2 FQGTGA. The CDR3 is 14 residues long. V was shortened by 0 bases and J by 5 bases, with 10 bases between the two germline ends. The CDR3 loop is CASSLTPGGETQYF. The CDR3 DNA reads as TGTGCCAGCAGCTTAACGCCAGGAGGGGAGACCCAGTACTTC.

The chain combines TRBV9 with TRBJ2-5; TRBD1 might be the D (5 bases). From germline, CDR1 is SGDLS and CDR2 YYNGEE. The CDR3 is 14 residues long. Trimming took 2 bases from V and 5 from J, leaving 13 bases between them. CDR3 in amino acids: CASSVYHRSETQYF. The DNA of the CDR3 is TGTGCCAGCAGCGTTTATCACAGGTCGGAGACCCAGTACTTC.

The chain recombines TRBV5-4 with TRBJ2-1; TRBD2 aligns across 12 bases. V lost 0 bases to trimming and J lost 7 bases; unmatched junction nucleotides: 5. CDR1 SGHNT and CDR2 YYREEE come from the germline V gene (reference sequence). This CDR3 spans 16 amino acids. The CDR3 nucleotides are TGTGCCAGCAGCTTGGAGACTAGCGGGAGTGGTAATGAGCAGTTCTTC. It is translated as CASSLETSGSGNEQFF.

This rearrangement joins TRBV2 to TRBJ1-2; TRBD1 matches at 7 bases. This CDR3 contains 16 residues. The junction had 18 bases not matched to a gene; V was cut back by 6 bases and J by 8 bases. Per the germline V gene, CDR1 is SNHLY and CDR2 is FYNNEI. This chain's CDR3 is CASRSGQEIGRTGYTF. The DNA of the CDR3 is TGTGCCAGCAGATCCGGACAGGAGATTGGGCGCACGGGCTACACCTTC. Variable domain in full (rest from reference TRBV2 and TRBJ1-2): EPEVTQTPSHQVTQMGQEVILRCVPISNHLYFYWYRQILGQKVEFLVSFYNNEISEKSEIFDDQFSVERPDGSNFTLKIRSTKLEDSAMYFCASRSGQEIGRTGYTFGSGTRLTVV.

The CDR3 sequence is CASSSGGSNEQFF. The CDR3 DNA sequence: TGTGCCAGCAGTTCGGGAGGGTCAAATGAGCAGTTCTTC. This chain connects TRBV6-2 or TRBV6-3 to TRBJ2-1; TRBD2 matches 8 bases. The CDR3 is made up of 13 amino acids. The germline gives CDR1 MNHEY, CDR2 SVGEGT. J was trimmed by 7 bases and V by 4 bases; bases with no gene match: 3.

The J gene is TRBJ2-1, the V gene TRBV24-1; perhaps TRBD2 as D (6 bases). This CDR3 is 16 amino acids long. Trimming stripped 3 bases from V and 1 base from J, with 12 bases between. Germline values: CDR1 KGHDR, CDR2 SFDVKD. This CDR3 reads CATSDRGLTSYNEQFF. CDR3 DNA: TGTGCCACCAGTGATAGGGGACTGACATCCTACAATGAGCAGTTCTTC.

The gene calls are TRBV3-1 (or the pseudogene TRBV3-2) and TRBJ2-2, with 7 nucleotides matching TRBD1. The length of the CDR3 is 13 residues. The V segment lost 4 bases and the J segment 7 bases; nucleotides outside the gene matches: 3. Germline CDR1 reads LGHDT; CDR2 reads YNNKEL (reference sequence). The CDR3 loop is CASSRDRVGELFF. The CDR3 DNA reads as TGTGCCAGCAGCCGAGACAGGGTCGGGGAGCTGTTTTTT.

The chain uses TRBV3-1 (or the pseudogene TRBV3-2) and TRBJ1-3; no clear D gene. V was clipped by 0 bases and J by 5 bases, with 11 bases between them. This CDR3 comprises 15 residues. Germline V gene sequence: CDR1 LGHDT, CDR2 YNNKEL (reference sequence). DNA of the CDR3: TGTGCCAGCAGCCAAGAGAGGGTTAGTAGAAACACCATATATTTT. Protein product: CASSQERVSRNTIYF.

The chain links TRBV28 to TRBJ2-3, with TRBD1 matching 9 bases. Germline V CDR1 and CDR2: MDHEN, SYDVKM. This CDR3 is built from 17 residues. Trimming took 3 bases from V and 3 from J; bases not matched to a gene: 10. CDR3 DNA: TGTGCCAGCAGTTTCTTTCCGGGACAGGGAAATACAGATACGCAGTATTTT. It translates to CASSFFPGQGNTDTQYF.

The genes are TRBV19 and TRBJ2-2; 8 nucleotides line up with TRBD2. The length of the CDR3 is 15 residues. Germline CDR1 LNHDA, CDR2 SQIVND (reference sequence). The ends lost 5 bases at V and 0 bases at J; junction bases unmatched: 2. The CDR3 loop is CASSSAGANTGELFF. Written as DNA, the CDR3 is TGTGCCAGTAGTTCAGCGGGGGCGAACACCGGGGAGCTGTTTTTT. Looking up the rest from reference TRBV19 and TRBJ2-2 gives the full variable domain: DGGITQSPKYLFRKEGQNVTLSCEQNLNHDAMYWYRQDPGQGLRLIYYSQIVNDFQKGDIAEGYSVSREKKESFPLTVTSAQKNPTAFYLCASSSAGANTGELFFGEGSRLTVL.

V and J are TRBV11-2 and TRBJ2-2, with D uncertain. Trimming took off 6 bases at V and 1 base at J, with 9 bases between the two ends. Germline V CDR1 and CDR2: SGHAT, FQNNGV. The CDR3 consists of 14 residues. The CDR3 is CASRRILNTGELFF. CDR3 nucleotide sequence: TGTGCCAGCAGGCGGATACTGAACACCGGGGAGCTGTTTTTT.

The chain is built from TRBV11-3 and TRBJ1-2, with D possibly matching TRBD1 (6 bases). Germline values: CDR1 SGHNT, CDR2 YENEEA. This CDR3 is 14 amino acids long. Trimming shortened V by 5 bases and J by 6 bases, and 16 bases separated the two germline ends. CDR3 amino acids: CASSPSSGVNGYTF. The CDR3 nucleotides read TGTGCCAGCAGCCCCTCGTCAGGGGTTAATGGCTACACCTTC.

The chain's CDR3 is CASGRDRERNEQFF. The CDR3 DNA is TGTGCCAGCGGCCGGGACAGGGAGAGGAATGAGCAGTTCTTC. The chain combines TRBV6-5 with TRBJ2-1; 9 bases fit TRBD1. Germline lookup yields CDR1 MNHEY and CDR2 SVGAGI. V lost 8 bases and J lost 7; bases outside the gene matches: 9. The CDR3 consists of 14 residues.

Here the CDR3 reads CASSLGLATGELFF. CDR3 in DNA: TGTGCCAGCAGCCTCGGACTAGCGACCGGGGAGCTGTTTTTT. This chain links TRBV11-3 with TRBJ2-2; 9 nucleotides agree with TRBD2. The germline V gene has CDR1 SGHNT and CDR2 YENEEA. V shed 5 bases and J 5 bases; nucleotides not matched to a gene: 3. The CDR3 loop spans 14 amino acids. Complete variable domain (other parts from reference TRBV11-3 and TRBJ2-2): EAGVVQSPRYKIIEKKQPVAFWCNPISGHNTLYWYLQNLGQGPELLIRYENEEAVDDSQLPKDRFSAERLKGVDSTLKIQPAELGDSAVYLCASSLGLATGELFFGEGSRLTVL.

The chain links TRBV7-2 to TRBJ2-1, with D unresolved. The germline V gene encodes CDR1 SGHTA and CDR2 FQGNSA. This CDR3 has 13 amino acids. V was shortened by 2 bases and J by 7 bases, with 9 bases between the two germline ends. The CDR3 region has the DNA TGTGCCAGCAGCTTAAGTAGACTTAATGAGCAGTTCTTC. Protein product: CASSLSRLNEQFF.

This clone was observed once. The chain carries TRBV7-9 and TRBJ2-7; 14 bases fit TRBD2. The CDR3 is 15 amino acids. The germline gives CDR1 SEHNR, CDR2 FQNEAQ (reference sequence). With V trimmed by 4 bases and J by 7 bases, 6 bases remained unmatched. This CDR3 reads CASSWGTSGRSEQYF. The CDR3 region has the DNA TGTGCCAGCAGCTGGGGGACTAGCGGGAGAAGTGAGCAGTACTTC.

In its sample, this clone was seen once. V gene TRBV2 combines with J gene TRBJ2-1, with 9 positions matching TRBD2. V lost 6 bases and J lost 6; bases outside the gene matches: 12. This CDR3 spans 16 amino acids. Germline CDR1 and CDR2: SNHLY and FYNNEI. For the CDR3, the DNA is TGTGCCAGCAGGGGTGCTAGCGGGAAAACCTCCAATGAGCAGTTCTTC. Protein product: CASRGASGKTSNEQFF.

The gene calls are TRBV27 and TRBJ1-2; 9 nucleotides agree with TRBD1. Germline V gene sequence: CDR1 MNHEY, CDR2 SMNVEV (reference sequence). Unmatched junction bases numbered 3, after V lost 7 bases and J lost 6 bases. This CDR3 spans 12 amino acids. This CDR3 is CASKQGAHGYTF. The CDR3 DNA sequence: TGTGCCAGCAAACAGGGGGCGCATGGCTACACCTTC.

This sequence joins TRBV7-8 and TRBJ2-5; D may be TRBD2 (5 bases). The CDR3 runs 16 residues. V was trimmed by 3 bases and J by 2 bases, leaving 16 bases between them. Germline CDR1 reads SGHVS; CDR2 reads FQNEAQ. The CDR3, as DNA: TGTGCCAGCAGCTTGATGGCGGGCCCGATACAAGAGACCCAGTACTTC. As protein: CASSLMAGPIQETQYF.

The genes are TRBV16 and TRBJ2-1; D gene unclear. Per the germline V gene, CDR1 is KGHSY and CDR2 is FQNENV. The CDR3 is made up of 16 amino acids. Trimming shortened V by 8 bases and J by 7 bases, and 24 bases separated the two germline ends. The CDR3 DNA sequence: TGTGCCAGCTTCCACCCGACCTGGGCAGGCGATAATGAGCAGTTCTTC. As protein: CASFHPTWAGDNEQFF. Drawing the rest from reference TRBV16 and TRBJ2-1, the complete variable domain is GEEVAQTPKHLVRGEGQKAKLYCAPIKGHSYVFWYQQVLKNEFKFLISFQNENVFDETGMPKERFSAKCLPNSPCSLEIQATKLEDSAVYFCASFHPTWAGDNEQFFGPGTRLTVL.

This clone was counted a single time. As DNA, the CDR3 is TGCGCCAGCAGGCGGCCCCCCTACAATGAGCAGTTCTTC. As protein: CASRRPPYNEQFF. The chain employs TRBV5-1 and TRBJ2-1; D is ambiguous. CDR1 is SGHRS, CDR2 YFSETQ, per germline. With 5 bases removed from V and 2 bases from J, the gap between germline ends came to 8 bases. The CDR3 runs 13 residues.

This clone came up a few times. The chain joins TRBV7-8 to TRBJ2-1; D possibly corresponds to TRBD2 (5 bases). V lost 7 bases, J lost 4 bases, and 14 bases lay in between. CDR3 length: 14 amino acids. Germline V CDR1 and CDR2: SGHVS, FQNEAQ. For the CDR3, the DNA is TGTGCCAGCACTAAAAACGGGGTTTACAATGAGCAGTTCTTC. It specifies CASTKNGVYNEQFF.